This T cell receptor (beta chain) was recorded in a study of neoadjuvant anti-PD-1 for oral cavity cancer. About the research overall: Patients without progression got a fourth dose around day 43.

Patients were newly diagnosed with stage II-IVA oral cavity squamous cell carcinoma without prior systemic or radiation treatment. Profiling relied on immunoSEQ multiplex PCR, and the TCRdb table lists in-frame clones only, not all of them. The sample shows 50,000 to 65,000 clones, roughly three quarters of them seen only once. Trimming took 6 bases from V and 8 from J; bases not matched to a gene: 15. Germline CDR1 is SGHTA and CDR2 is FQGNSA. The CDR3 sequence is 15 residues long. The chain has TRBV7-2 and TRBJ1-2; 7 nucleotides match TRBD1. This sequence originates from a person aged 40-85 years with oral cavity squamous cell carcinoma. Here the sequenced sample was PBMCs, taken before nivolumab (anti-PD-1) treatment. For the CDR3, the DNA is TGTGCCAGCAGGACGGGACAGTTTGGCCCGGCCGGCTACACCTTC. It translates to CASRTGQFGPAGYTF.